The 3 T cell receptor beta chains below all came from one sample that was sequenced in a study of T-cell reconstitution after alpha-beta-depleted transplantation in children. Library preparation (for TCRbeta) was performed with unique molecular identifiers. TCRdb reanalysed the PCR reads using MiXCR and keeps one entry per CDR3 protein. Of approximately 650,000 distinct CDR3 sequences listed, around 12% were seen once; the top ten hold roughly 0.77%. This material consisted of PBMCs, taken before TCRalphabeta/CD19-depleted stem cell transplant. The source is a girl aged 2 to 10 with congenital amegakaryocytic thrombocytopenia, due to receive a stem cell transplant.

The chain is built from TRBV5-1 and TRBJ2-4; D is perhaps TRBD1 or TRBD2 (5 bases each). Germline CDR1 and CDR2: SGHRS and YFSETQ. This CDR3 is 18 amino acids long. V lost 0 bases to trimming and J lost 3 bases, with 19 bases between them. Here the CDR3 DNA reads TGCGCCAGCAGCTTGGGCTCCCTAGCCCTAACAGGCAAAAACATTCAGTACTTC. Residues: CASSLGSLALTGKNIQYF.

This clonotype was seen only a few times. The chain couples TRBV5-1 to TRBJ2-7, with 12 bases that match TRBD2. Germline assignment: CDR1 SGHRS and CDR2 YFSETQ. The CDR3 sequence is 13 residues long. The V segment lost 6 bases and the J segment 5 bases; nucleotides outside the gene matches: 3. The CDR3, as DNA: TGCGCCAGCACCCGACTAGCGGGAGACGAGCAGTACTTC. Protein: CASTRLAGDEQYF.

At least ten counts were recorded for this clonotype. The chain couples TRBV6-5 to TRBJ1-1; the D is unclear. The germline CDR1 and CDR2 sequences are MNHEY and SVGAGI. CDR3 length equals 14 residues. V gave up 2 bases and J gave up 3 bases, with 10 bases separating them. In DNA form, the CDR3 reads TGTGCCAGCAGTTACGAGGTGGAGGACACTGAAGCTTTCTTT. It translates to CASSYEVEDTEAFF.